Following are 13 T cell receptor beta chains from one sample sequenced in a study of patients and donors after allogeneic stem cell transplantation. MiXCR was run by TCRdb on the RT-PCR reads, yielding one entry per CDR3 protein. The sample includes hundreds of thousands of distinct CDR3 sequences, about a sixth of them seen just once. The sample was blood, either unsorted or a sorted T cell fraction (not recorded which). The source of these receptors is a human donor who was either an allogeneic HSCT recipient or a stem cell or donor lymphocyte infusion donor (not recorded which). It is not recorded whose cells these are; they may come from a transplant donor.

This clonotype was counted between two and nine times. The gene calls are TRBV2 and TRBJ2-2; TRBD1 might be the D (6 bases). Per germline, CDR1 SNHLY and CDR2 FYNNEI. The V gene lost 6 bases and the J gene lost 5 bases, with 10 bases spanning the gap. The CDR3 consists of 13 residues. This CDR3 reads CASRQGWTGELFF. The CDR3 bases are TGTGCCAGCAGACAGGGATGGACCGGGGAGCTGTTTTTT. Looking up the rest from reference TRBV2 and TRBJ2-2 gives the full variable domain: EPEVTQTPSHQVTQMGQEVILRCVPISNHLYFYWYRQILGQKVEFLVSFYNNEISEKSEIFDDQFSVERPDGSNFTLKIRSTKLEDSAMYFCASRQGWTGELFFGEGSRLTVL.

In this sample, this clonotype turned up many times. The rearrangement uses TRBV10-3 and TRBJ2-7; 7 nucleotides match TRBD1. Germline V gene lookup returns CDR1 ENHRY and CDR2 SYGVKD. The CDR3 extends over 15 amino acids. With V trimmed by 4 bases and J by 5 bases, 11 bases remained unmatched. This CDR3 reads CAISVLTGTTNEQYF. The CDR3 nucleotides read TGTGCCATCAGTGTGCTGACAGGGACGACTAACGAGCAGTACTTC.

This clonotype was detected a few times. The rearrangement links TRBV5-1 to TRBJ2-7; 10 nucleotides agree with TRBD1. The CDR3 length is 17 residues. Germline V lookup: CDR1 SGHRS, CDR2 YFSETQ. V lost 4 bases and J lost 3; bases outside the gene matches: 13. CDR3 in DNA: TGCGCCAGCAGCCTCATCCCCGGAGGGACAGGGGTCTACGAGCAGTACTTC. Its translation is CASSLIPGGTGVYEQYF.

This clonotype has more than one count but fewer than ten. The V gene is TRBV10-3, the J gene TRBJ2-7; D perhaps matches TRBD1 (6 bases). Germline V gene data show CDR1 as ENHRY and CDR2 as SYGVKD. V shed 8 bases and J shed 3 bases, with 23 bases lying between them. The CDR3 consists of 16 residues. The CDR3: CAISYHLTGGNYEQYF. The CDR3 DNA reads TGTGCCATCTCATACCACTTGACAGGTGGAAACTACGAGCAGTACTTC.

This clonotype occurred a few times. The chain links TRBV20-1 to TRBJ1-5; D is unresolved. The CDR3 is 13 residues long. In germline, CDR1 is DFQATT, CDR2 SNEGSKA (reference sequence). V was cut by 1 base and J by 7 bases, with 11 bases left in between. CDR3 bases: TGCAGTGCTAGAGTCTCAGGAAAACAGCCCCAGCATTTT. Its translation: CSARVSGKQPQHF.

The table lists this clonotype with a few counts. The chain employs TRBV2 and TRBJ2-7, with D unresolved. CDR1 and CDR2 (germline): SNHLY, FYNNEI. CDR3 size: 14 residues. The ends were cut back, 8 bases at V and 2 bases at J, with 16 bases in the middle. DNA for the CDR3: TGTGCCAGCCCCCAGGACCTGCCACCCTACGAGCAGTACTTC. Translated: CASPQDLPPYEQYF.

This clonotype occurred many times. The chain uses TRBV11-3 and TRBJ2-1; no clear D gene. V lost 1 base and J 4 bases, leaving 8 bases between the germline ends. This CDR3 spans 14 amino acids. CDR1 and CDR2 from the germline V gene are SGHNT and YENEEA. The DNA of the CDR3 is TGTGCCAGCAGCTTAGCGAGCACTTACAATGAGCAGTTCTTC. Translated: CASSLASTYNEQFF.

This clonotype was seen more than once but under ten times. The V call is TRBV7-9, the J call TRBJ2-1; the D gene could be TRBD1 or TRBD2 (5 bases each). V was shortened by 6 bases and J by 4 bases, with 19 bases between the two germline ends. The CDR3 runs 16 residues. The germline V gene has CDR1 SEHNR and CDR2 FQNEAQ (reference sequence). DNA for the CDR3: TGTGCCAGCAGTTGTCTTCTAGGGACCGAATACAATGAGCAGTTCTTC. Encoded protein: CASSCLLGTEYNEQFF.

This clonotype was found many times. J is TRBJ2-1 and V is TRBV4-3; 9 bases are shared with TRBD2. V lost 0 bases and J lost 2; bases outside the gene matches: 2. The germline gives CDR1 LGHNA, CDR2 YSLEER. The CDR3 is 16 amino acids. CDR3 sequence reads: CASSQDGGGAYNEQFF. CDR3 DNA sequence: TGCGCCAGCAGCCAAGATGGCGGGGGGGCCTACAATGAGCAGTTCTTC.

The gene calls are TRBV20-1 and TRBJ2-7; possibly TRBD2 for D (5 bases). Trimming stripped 6 bases from V and 3 bases from J, with 21 bases between. In germline, CDR1 is DFQATT, CDR2 SNEGSKA (reference sequence). This CDR3 comprises 15 residues. The CDR3 reads CSAKSKRPGNYEQYF. In DNA, the CDR3 is TGCAGTGCAAAATCCAAGAGGCCGGGGAACTACGAGCAGTACTTC.

This clonotype showed up just a few times. The rearrangement uses TRBV27 and TRBJ1-2; TRBD1 aligns across 8 bases. V dropped 3 bases and J dropped 11; count of bases not matched to a gene: 5. The CDR3 extends over 12 amino acids. Germline CDR1 reads MNHEY; CDR2 reads SMNVEV (reference sequence). The CDR3: CASSFGQGNYTF. CDR3 DNA: TGTGCCAGCAGTTTTGGACAGGGCAATTACACCTTC.

This rearrangement joins TRBV6-1 to TRBJ2-3, with D perhaps matching TRBD2 (5 bases). Trimming left V 0 bases short and J 0 bases short, with 13 bases between. Germline CDR1 is MNHNS and CDR2 is SASEGT. There are 17 residues in the CDR3. Written as DNA, the CDR3 is TGTGCCAGCAGTGAAGCGCTTCTAGCAGCTAGCACAGATACGCAGTATTTT. This sequence encodes CASSEALLAASTDTQYF.

The chain links TRBV7-2 to TRBJ2-1; 8 bases align to TRBD1. The CDR3 runs to 17 residues. Germline CDR1 SGHTA, CDR2 FQGNSA. V dropped 5 bases and J dropped 4; count of bases not matched to a gene: 13. In DNA form, the CDR3 reads TGTGCCAGCAGCATCCGACCAGGGACAGGAGGTTACAATGAGCAGTTCTTC. It yields the protein CASSIRPGTGGYNEQFF.